A single TCR beta chain is shown here with its context. Its antigen is currently unknown. Germline-derived CDR1 and CDR2 are MGHRA and YSYEKL. V was shortened by 1 base and J by 7 bases, with 20 bases between the two germline ends. This CDR3 has 17 residues. Unique molecular identifiers were present on cDNA, and template switching added a universal primer site. TCRdb redid the calling of the 5' RACE reads with MiXCR, one entry per CDR3 protein. The repertoire holds around 1.7 million distinct CDR3 sequences, with around 29% as singletons. These data belong to a study of identical twins. Study-level points and caveats: Out-of-frame alpha sequences common to twins exhibited an excess of low generation probability. With abundant cord blood beta clonotypes, insertions were fewer; memory repertoires showed no such pattern.

The rearrangement links TRBV4-1 to TRBJ2-1; D is unresolved. The origin of this receptor is a newborn girl in good health. The sequenced sample was cord blood. The CDR3 DNA reads as TGCGCCAGCAGCCAAGGGTTGCGAGACCTCGATAGGAATGAGCAGTTCTTC. The encoded protein is CASSQGLRDLDRNEQFF.